One TCR beta chain is described in this entry. What it recognizes is unknown. These data originate in a study of T cell responses to AZD1222 COVID-19 vaccine. Study-level results: The sample set comprised mostly white British donors with more females, and clonal diversity was possibly underestimated.

The protocol was immunoSEQ multiplex PCR, while the TCRdb copy is restricted to in-frame clones and leaves out a portion. This sample yields under 200,000 clones, of which less than 95% are seen a single time; about 0.64% belongs to the top ten. CDR3 length: 13 amino acids. Germline CDR1 is MNHEY and CDR2 is SMNVEV (reference sequence). V was cut by 3 bases and J by 4 bases, with 9 bases left in between. The TCR comes from an adult in good health. The sequencing here drew on peripheral blood, taken on day 0 of AZD1222 vaccination. This chain connects TRBV27 to TRBJ1-1; D remains unclear. CDR3 region: CASSFRRSTEAFF. The CDR3 DNA is TGTGCCAGCAGTTTCAGGCGATCCACTGAAGCTTTCTTT.